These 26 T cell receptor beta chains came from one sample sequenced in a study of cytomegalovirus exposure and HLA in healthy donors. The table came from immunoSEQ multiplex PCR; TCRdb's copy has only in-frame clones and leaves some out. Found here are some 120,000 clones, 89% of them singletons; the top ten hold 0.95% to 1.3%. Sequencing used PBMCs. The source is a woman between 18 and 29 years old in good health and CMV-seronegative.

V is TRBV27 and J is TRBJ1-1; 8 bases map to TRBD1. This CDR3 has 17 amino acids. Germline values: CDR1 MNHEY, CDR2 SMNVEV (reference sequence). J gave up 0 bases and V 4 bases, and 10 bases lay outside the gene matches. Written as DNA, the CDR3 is TGTGCCAGCAGTTCCACAGGACAGGGAGTAATGAACACTGAAGCTTTCTTT. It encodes CASSSTGQGVMNTEAFF.

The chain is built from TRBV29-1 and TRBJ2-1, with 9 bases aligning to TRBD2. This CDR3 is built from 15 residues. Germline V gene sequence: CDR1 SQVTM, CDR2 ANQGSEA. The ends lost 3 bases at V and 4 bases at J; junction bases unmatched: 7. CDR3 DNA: TGCAGCGTTGAGGAGCTAGCGGGGTTATACAATGAGCAGTTCTTC. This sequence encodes CSVEELAGLYNEQFF.

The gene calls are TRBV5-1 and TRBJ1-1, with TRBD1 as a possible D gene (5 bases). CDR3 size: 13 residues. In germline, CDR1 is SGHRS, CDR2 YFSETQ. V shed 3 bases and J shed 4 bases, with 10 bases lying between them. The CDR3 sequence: CASSSGVGTEAFF. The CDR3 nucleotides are TGCGCCAGCAGCTCGGGGGTAGGCACTGAAGCTTTCTTT.

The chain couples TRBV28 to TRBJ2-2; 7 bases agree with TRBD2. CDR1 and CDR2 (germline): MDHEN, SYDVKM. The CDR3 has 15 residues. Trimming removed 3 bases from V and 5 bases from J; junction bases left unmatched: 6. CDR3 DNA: TGTGCCAGCAGTTTTTCGCGGGGGAATACCGGGGAGCTGTTTTTT. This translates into CASSFSRGNTGELFF.

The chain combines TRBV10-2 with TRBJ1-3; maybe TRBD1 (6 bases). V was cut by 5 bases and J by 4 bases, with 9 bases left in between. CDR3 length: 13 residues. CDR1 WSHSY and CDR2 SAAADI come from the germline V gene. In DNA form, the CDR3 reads TGCGCCAGCAGTACAGGGTTGGGAAACACCATATATTTT. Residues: CASSTGLGNTIYF.

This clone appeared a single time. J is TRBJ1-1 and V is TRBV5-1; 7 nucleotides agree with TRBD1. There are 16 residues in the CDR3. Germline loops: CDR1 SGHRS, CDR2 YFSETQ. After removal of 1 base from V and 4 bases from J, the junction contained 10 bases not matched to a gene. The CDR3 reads CASSLRQGVSSTEAFF. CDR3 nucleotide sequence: TGCGCCAGCAGCTTGCGACAGGGAGTTTCGAGCACTGAAGCTTTCTTT.

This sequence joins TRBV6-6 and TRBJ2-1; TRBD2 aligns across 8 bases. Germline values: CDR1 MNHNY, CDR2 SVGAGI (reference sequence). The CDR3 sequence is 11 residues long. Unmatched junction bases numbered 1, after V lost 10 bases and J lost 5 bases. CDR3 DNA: TGTGCCACGGGGGGGGACAATGAGCAGTTCTTC. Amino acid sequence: CATGGDNEQFF.

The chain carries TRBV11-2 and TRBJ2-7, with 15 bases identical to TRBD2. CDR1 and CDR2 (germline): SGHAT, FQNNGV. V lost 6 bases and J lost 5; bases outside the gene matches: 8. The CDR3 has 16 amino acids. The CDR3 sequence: CASRFSGTSGRNEQYF. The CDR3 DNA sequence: TGTGCCAGCAGGTTCTCCGGGACTAGCGGGAGGAACGAGCAGTACTTC.

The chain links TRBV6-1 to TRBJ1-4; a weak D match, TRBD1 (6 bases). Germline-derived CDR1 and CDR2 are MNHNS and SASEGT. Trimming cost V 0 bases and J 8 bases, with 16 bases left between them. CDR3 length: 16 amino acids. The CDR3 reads CASSEAATGRNEKLFF. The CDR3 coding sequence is TGTGCCAGCAGTGAAGCTGCGACAGGCCGAAACGAAAAACTGTTTTTT.

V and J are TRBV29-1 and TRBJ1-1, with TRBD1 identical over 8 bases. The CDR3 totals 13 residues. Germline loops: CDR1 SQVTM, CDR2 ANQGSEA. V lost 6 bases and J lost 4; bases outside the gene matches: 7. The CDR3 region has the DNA TGCAGCGTGGGACAGGCGGATAGCACTGAAGCTTTCTTT. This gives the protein CSVGQADSTEAFF.

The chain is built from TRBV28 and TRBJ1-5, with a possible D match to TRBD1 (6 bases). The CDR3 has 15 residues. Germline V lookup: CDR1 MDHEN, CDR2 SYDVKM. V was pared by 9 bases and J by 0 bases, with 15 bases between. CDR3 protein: CASRTTGYSNQPQHF. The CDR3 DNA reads TGTGCCAGTCGGACGACAGGTTATAGCAATCAGCCCCAGCATTTT.

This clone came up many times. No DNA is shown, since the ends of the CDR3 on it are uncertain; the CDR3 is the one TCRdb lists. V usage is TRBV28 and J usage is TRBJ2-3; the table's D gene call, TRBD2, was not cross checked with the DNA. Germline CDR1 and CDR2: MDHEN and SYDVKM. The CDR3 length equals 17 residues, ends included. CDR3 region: CASSSSTTSGRTDTQYF.

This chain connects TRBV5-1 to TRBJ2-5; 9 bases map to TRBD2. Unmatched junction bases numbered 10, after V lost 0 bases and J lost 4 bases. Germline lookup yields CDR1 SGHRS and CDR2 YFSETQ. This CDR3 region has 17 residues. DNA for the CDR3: TGCGCCAGCAGCTTGGCCCCTAGCGGGGCCGGTGGAGAGACCCAGTACTTC. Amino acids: CASSLAPSGAGGETQYF.

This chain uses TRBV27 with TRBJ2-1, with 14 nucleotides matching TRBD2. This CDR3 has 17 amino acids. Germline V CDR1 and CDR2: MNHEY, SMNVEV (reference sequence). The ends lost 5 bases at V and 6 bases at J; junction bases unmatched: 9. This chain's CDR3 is CASSQRTSGGIPNEQFF. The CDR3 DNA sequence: TGTGCCAGCAGTCAACGGACTAGCGGGGGGATCCCCAATGAGCAGTTCTTC.

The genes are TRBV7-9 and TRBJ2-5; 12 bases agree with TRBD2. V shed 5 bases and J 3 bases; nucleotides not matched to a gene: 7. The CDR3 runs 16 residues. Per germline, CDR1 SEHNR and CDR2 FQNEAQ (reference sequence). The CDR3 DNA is TGTGCCAGCAGCGGACTAGCGGGGCTCAATAAAGAGACCCAGTACTTC. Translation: CASSGLAGLNKETQYF.

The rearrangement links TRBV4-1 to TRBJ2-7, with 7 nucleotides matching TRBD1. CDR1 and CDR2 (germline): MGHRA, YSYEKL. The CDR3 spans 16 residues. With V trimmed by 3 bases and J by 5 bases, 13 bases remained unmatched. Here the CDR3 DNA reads TGCGCCAGCAGCCAGCCGACAGGGAAGGAGGTTGACGAGCAGTACTTC. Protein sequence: CASSQPTGKEVDEQYF.

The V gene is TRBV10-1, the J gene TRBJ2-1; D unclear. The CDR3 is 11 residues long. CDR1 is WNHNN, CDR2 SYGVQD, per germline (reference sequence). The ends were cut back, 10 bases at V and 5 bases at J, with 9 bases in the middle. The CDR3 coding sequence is TGCGCCACCTCTAAGAACAATGAGCAGTTCTTC. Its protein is CATSKNNEQFF.

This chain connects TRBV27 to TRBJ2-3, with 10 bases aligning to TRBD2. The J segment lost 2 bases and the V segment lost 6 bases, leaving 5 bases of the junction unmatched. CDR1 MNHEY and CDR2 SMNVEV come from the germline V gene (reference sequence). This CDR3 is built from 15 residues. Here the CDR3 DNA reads TGTGCCAGCAGACGAGCGGGGGGGCCCACAGATACGCAGTATTTT. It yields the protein CASRRAGGPTDTQYF.

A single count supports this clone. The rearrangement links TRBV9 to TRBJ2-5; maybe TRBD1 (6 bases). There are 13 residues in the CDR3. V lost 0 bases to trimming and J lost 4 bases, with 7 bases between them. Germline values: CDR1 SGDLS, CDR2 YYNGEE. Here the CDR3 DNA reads TGTGCCAGCAGCGTAGGGACAGTAGAGACCCAGTACTTC. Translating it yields CASSVGTVETQYF.

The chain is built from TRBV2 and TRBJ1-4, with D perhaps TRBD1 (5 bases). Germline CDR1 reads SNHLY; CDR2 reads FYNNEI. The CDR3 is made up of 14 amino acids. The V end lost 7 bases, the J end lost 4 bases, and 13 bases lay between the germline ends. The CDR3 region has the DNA TGTGCCAGCAAGAATCGGGGGTTTAATGAAAAACTGTTTTTT. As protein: CASKNRGFNEKLFF.

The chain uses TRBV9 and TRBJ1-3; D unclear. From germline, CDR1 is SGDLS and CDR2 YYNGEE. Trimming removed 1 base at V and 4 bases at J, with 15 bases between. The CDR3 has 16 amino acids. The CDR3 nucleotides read TGTGCCAGCAGCGTATGTTCGGTTTTTTTCGGAAACACCATATATTTT. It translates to CASSVCSVFFGNTIYF.

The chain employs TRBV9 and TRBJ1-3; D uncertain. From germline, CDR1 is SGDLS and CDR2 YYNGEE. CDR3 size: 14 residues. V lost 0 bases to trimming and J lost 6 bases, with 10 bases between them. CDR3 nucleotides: TGTGCCAGCAGCGTAGGACCCCGGGAAAACACCATATATTTT. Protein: CASSVGPRENTIYF.

As DNA, the CDR3 is TGTGCCAGCAGCTGGACTAGCGGGGACTACAATGAGCAGTTCTTC. It is translated as CASSWTSGDYNEQFF. This chain connects TRBV2 to TRBJ2-1; the match to TRBD2 covers 12 bases. Germline assignment: CDR1 SNHLY and CDR2 FYNNEI. The junction had 3 bases not matched to a gene; V was cut back by 6 bases and J by 3 bases. The CDR3 consists of 15 residues.

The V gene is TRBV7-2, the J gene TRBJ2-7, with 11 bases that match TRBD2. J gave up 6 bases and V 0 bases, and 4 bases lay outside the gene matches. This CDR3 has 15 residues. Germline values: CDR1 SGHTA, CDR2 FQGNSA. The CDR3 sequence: CASSLAGLAGSEQYV. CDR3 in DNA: TGTGCCAGCAGCTTAGCCGGACTAGCGGGCTCCGAGCAGTACGTC.

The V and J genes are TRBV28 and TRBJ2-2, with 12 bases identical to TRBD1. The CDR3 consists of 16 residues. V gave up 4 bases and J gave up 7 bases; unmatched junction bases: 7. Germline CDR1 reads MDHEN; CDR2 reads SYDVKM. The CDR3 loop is CASSWEGQGAGGELFF. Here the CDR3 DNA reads TGTGCCAGCAGTTGGGAGGGACAGGGGGCAGGCGGGGAGCTGTTTTTT.

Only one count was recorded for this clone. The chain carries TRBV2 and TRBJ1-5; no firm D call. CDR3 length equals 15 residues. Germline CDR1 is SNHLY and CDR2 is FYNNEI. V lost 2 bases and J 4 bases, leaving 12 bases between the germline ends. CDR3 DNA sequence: TGTGCCAGCAGTGAACTCAGGACGGGGAATCAGCCCCAGCATTTT. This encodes CASSELRTGNQPQHF.